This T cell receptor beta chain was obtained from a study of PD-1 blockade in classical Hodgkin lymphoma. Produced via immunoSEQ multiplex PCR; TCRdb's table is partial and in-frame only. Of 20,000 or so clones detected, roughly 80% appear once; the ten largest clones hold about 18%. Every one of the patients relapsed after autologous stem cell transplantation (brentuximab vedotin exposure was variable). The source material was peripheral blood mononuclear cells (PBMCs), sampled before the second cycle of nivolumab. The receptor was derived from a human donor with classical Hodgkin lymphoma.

Written as DNA, the CDR3 is TGTGCCATCAGTGGGGACAGTAGCACAGATACGCAGTATTTT. Protein: CAISGDSSTDTQYF. This rearrangement joins TRBV10-3 to TRBJ2-3; 7 bases align to TRBD1. Trimming took 4 bases from V and 0 from J; bases not matched to a gene: 1. Germline V gene data show CDR1 as ENHRY and CDR2 as SYGVKD. The CDR3 has 14 amino acids.